The clone carrying this T cell receptor (beta chain) was observed a few times. The antigen remains unidentified. Indicated treatment: roughly 11-day PBMC culture with coronavirus spike peptide pools or control peptides (ViraFEST assay). The source of the sample is a study of vaccination and CD4 T cells after COVID-19. The assay that was used to sequence DNA from cultured CD4+ T cells was the Oncomine TCR Beta short-read assay. TCRdb called the PCR reads again in MiXCR, with one record for every CDR3 protein. The sample holds 25,000 to 30,000 distinct CDR3 sequences; roughly 50% are singletons and the top ten take roughly 28%. Trimming at V came to 4 bases and at J to 6 bases, leaving 4 bases not matched to a gene. The CDR3 sequence is 14 residues long. Germline V CDR1 and CDR2: GTSNPN, SVGIG (reference sequence).

This clonotype was sampled from a human donor who received a COVID-19 vaccine. The V call is TRBV30, the J call TRBJ1-6; TRBD1 aligns across 9 bases. This specimen consisted of CD4+ T cells from blood, cultured in vitro, obtained before SARS-CoV-2 vaccination. This CDR3 is CAWKYRGLNSPLHF. The CDR3 DNA reads as TGTGCCTGGAAATACAGGGGGCTTAATTCACCCCTCCACTTT.